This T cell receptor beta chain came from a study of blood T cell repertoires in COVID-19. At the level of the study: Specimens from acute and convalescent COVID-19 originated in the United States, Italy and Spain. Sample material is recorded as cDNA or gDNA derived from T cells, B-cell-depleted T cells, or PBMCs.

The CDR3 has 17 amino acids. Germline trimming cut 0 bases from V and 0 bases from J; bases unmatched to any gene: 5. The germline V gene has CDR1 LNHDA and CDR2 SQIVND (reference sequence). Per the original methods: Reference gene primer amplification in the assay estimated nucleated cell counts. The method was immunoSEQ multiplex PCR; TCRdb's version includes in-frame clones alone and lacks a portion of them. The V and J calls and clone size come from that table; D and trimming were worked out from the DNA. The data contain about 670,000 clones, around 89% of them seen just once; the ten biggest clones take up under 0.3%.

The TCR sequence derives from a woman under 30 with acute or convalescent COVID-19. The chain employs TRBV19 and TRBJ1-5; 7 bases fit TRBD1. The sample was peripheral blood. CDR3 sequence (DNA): TGTGCCAGTAGTATAGACCCTTACAGGGGTAGCAATCAGCCCCAGCATTTT. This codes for CASSIDPYRGSNQPQHF.